Detailed here is one T cell receptor (beta chain). The target antigen is unknown. In the ViraFEST assay, antigen-specific CD4+ clonotypes were identified by expansion after peptide-pool stimulation. At the end of 10 days of culture, CD4+ T cells were isolated. Infection with SARS-CoV-2 occurred in the person between March and December 2020, and PCR confirmed it. With approximately 9.2 ug/ml peptides and about 9.7 IU/ml IL-2, approximately 2.2 million PBMC per well were cultured. The record originates from a study of vaccination effects on CD4 cells after COVID-19. At the level of the study: Everyone in the study got two shots of either the BNT162b2 or mRNA-1273 vaccine. At 16 days and one week before vaccination, two convalescent patients gave samples.

Method: immunoSEQ multiplex PCR; TCRdb's copy keeps in-frame clones and lacks some. This sample has 42,000 or so clones, with 60% to 75% found just once. V was pared by 5 bases and J by 4 bases, with 14 bases between. CDR3 length: 14 residues. CDR1 is MNHEY, CDR2 SMNVEV, per germline (reference sequence). Study results and limitations: Convalescent patients were scarce in the study, and it lacked early post-infection timepoints.

V and J are TRBV27 and TRBJ1-2; D is unclear. Sequencing was performed on CD4+ T cells from PBMCs cultured with a peptide pool, taken before COVID-19 vaccination. This sequence originates from a human donor who had a prior SARS-CoV-2 infection. The CDR3 protein is CASSPADWRYGYTF. The CDR3 region has the DNA TGTGCCAGCAGTCCGGCGGACTGGCGCTATGGCTACACCTTC.